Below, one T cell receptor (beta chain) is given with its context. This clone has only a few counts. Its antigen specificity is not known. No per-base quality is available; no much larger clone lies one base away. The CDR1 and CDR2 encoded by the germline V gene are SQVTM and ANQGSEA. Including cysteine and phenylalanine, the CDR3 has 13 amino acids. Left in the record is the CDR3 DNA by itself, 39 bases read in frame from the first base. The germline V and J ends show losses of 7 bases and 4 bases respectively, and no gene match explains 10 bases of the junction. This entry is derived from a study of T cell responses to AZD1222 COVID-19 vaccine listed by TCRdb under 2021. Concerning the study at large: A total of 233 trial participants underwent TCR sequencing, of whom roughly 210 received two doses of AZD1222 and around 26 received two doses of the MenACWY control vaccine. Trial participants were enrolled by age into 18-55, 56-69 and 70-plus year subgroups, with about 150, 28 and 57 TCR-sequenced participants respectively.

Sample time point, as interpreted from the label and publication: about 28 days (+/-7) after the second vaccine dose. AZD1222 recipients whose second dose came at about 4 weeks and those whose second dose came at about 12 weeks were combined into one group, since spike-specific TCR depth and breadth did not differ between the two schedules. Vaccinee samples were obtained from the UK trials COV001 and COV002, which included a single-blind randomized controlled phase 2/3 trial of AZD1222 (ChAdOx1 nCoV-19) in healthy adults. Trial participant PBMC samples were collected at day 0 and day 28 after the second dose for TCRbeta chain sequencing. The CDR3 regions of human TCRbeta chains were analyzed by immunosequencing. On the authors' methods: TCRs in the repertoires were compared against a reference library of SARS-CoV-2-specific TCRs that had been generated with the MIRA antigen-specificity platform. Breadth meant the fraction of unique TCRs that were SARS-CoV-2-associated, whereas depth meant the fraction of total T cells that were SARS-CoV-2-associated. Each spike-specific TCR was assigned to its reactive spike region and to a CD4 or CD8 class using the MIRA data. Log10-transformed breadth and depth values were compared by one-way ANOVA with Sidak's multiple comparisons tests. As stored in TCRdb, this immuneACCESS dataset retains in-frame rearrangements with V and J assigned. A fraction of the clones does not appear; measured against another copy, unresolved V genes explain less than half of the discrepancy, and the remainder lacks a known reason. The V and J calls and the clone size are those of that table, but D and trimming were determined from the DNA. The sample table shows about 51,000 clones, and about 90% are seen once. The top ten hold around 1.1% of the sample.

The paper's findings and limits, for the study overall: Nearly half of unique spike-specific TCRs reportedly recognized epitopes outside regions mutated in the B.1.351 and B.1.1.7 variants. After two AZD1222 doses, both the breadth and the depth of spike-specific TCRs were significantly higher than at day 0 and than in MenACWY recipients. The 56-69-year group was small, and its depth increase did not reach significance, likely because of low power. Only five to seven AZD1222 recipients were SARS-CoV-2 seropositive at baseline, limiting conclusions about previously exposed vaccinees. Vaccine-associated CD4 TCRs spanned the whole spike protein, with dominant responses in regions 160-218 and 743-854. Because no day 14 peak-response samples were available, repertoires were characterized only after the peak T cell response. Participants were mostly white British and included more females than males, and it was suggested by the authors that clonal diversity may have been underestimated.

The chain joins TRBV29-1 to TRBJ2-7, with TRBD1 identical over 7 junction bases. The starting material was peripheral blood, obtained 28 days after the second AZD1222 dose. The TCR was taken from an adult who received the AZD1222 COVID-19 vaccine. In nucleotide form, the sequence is TGCAGCGCGGACGGACAGGAAGGTTACGAGCAGTACTTC. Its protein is CSADGQEGYEQYF.